In this sample, the clone carrying this T cell receptor (beta chain) turned up a few times. The V gene's germline CDR1 is LGHNA and CDR2 YNFKEQ. The CDR3 consists of 16 residues. V trimming: 3 bases; J trimming: 6 bases; junction bases outside the gene matches: 11. These data are taken from a study of T-cell reconstitution after alpha-beta-depleted transplantation in children. The TCRbeta library was prepared with unique molecular identifiers. Via MiXCR, TCRdb re-called the PCR reads, giving one row per CDR3 protein. The table records approximately 420,000 distinct CDR3 sequences, 9.5% to 13% of them present only once.

The material was PBMCs from the stem cell graft donor, obtained from the stem cell graft. This clonotype originated in a human donor who donated a stem cell graft to a child with acute myeloid leukemia. The chain has TRBV4-2 and TRBJ2-3; 8 positions agree with TRBD2. DNA of the CDR3: TGTGCCAGCAGCCAGGGTGCGGGACTAGGCTACGATACGCAGTATTTT. Its translation is CASSQGAGLGYDTQYF.